This entry lists 8 T cell receptor beta chains sequenced from one sample in a study of human thymus T cells. Sequencing used immunoSEQ multiplex PCR; TCRdb keeps in-frame clones, though not all of them. The sample records about 78,000 clones, roughly 96% being singletons. The thymus was resected at corrective cardiac surgery. The sequenced sample consisted of thymus tissue. Every receptor here comes from a boy under three years old with a congenital heart defect but otherwise immunologically healthy.

This sequence joins TRBV28 and TRBJ2-7, with TRBD1 identical over 8 bases. From germline, CDR1 is MDHEN and CDR2 SYDVKM. The trim removed 5 bases at V and 0 bases at J, leaving 9 bases unmatched. The CDR3 consists of 16 residues. In DNA, the CDR3 is TGTGCCAGCAGTCCCGGACAGGGCCCGTTCTCCTACGAGCAGTACTTC. Its translation is CASSPGQGPFSYEQYF.

The rearrangement uses TRBV29-1 and TRBJ2-3; 10 nucleotides match TRBD2. Germline loops: CDR1 SQVTM, CDR2 ANQGSEA. V lost 8 bases to trimming and J lost 8 bases; unmatched junction nucleotides: 19. The CDR3 totals 16 residues. The CDR3 spells CSQVGRGSGREGTQYF. The CDR3 DNA reads TGCAGCCAAGTGGGCCGTGGGAGCGGGAGGGAGGGTACGCAGTATTTT.

V gene TRBV6-5 combines with J gene TRBJ2-3; D is unresolved. Trimming took 2 bases from V and 2 from J, leaving 8 bases between them. The germline V gene encodes CDR1 MNHEY and CDR2 SVGAGI. The CDR3 loop spans 14 amino acids. The CDR3 sequence: CASSYTASTDTQYF. Written as DNA, the CDR3 is TGTGCCAGCAGTTACACGGCATCCACAGATACGCAGTATTTT.

Written as DNA, the CDR3 is TGTGCCAGCAGCGGACGCGAGACTAGCGGGGGGGCCGGGTCCTACGAGCAGTACTTC. This codes for CASSGRETSGGAGSYEQYF. The V gene is TRBV7-2, the J gene TRBJ2-7, with 14 nucleotides matching TRBD2. The ends lost 5 bases at V and 1 base at J; junction bases unmatched: 13. Germline-derived CDR1 and CDR2 are SGHTA and FQGNSA. The CDR3 extends over 19 amino acids.

The CDR3 DNA is TGTGCCATCAATGCCAGGACAGGGGCCCTAAGGAGCTCCTACAATGAGCAGTTCTTC. It is translated as CAINARTGALRSSYNEQFF. This chain joins TRBV10-3 and TRBJ2-1; TRBD1 agrees at 9 bases. V gave up 7 bases and J gave up 0 bases; unmatched junction bases: 16. The CDR3 is made up of 19 amino acids. Germline CDR1 and CDR2: ENHRY and SYGVKD.

The chain carries TRBV15 and TRBJ2-1, with D unclear. Germline V gene sequence: CDR1 LNHNV, CDR2 YYDKDF (reference sequence). This CDR3 spans 11 amino acids. Trimming pared 4 bases from V and 2 bases from J, leaving 0 bases between. CDR3 protein: CATSTYNEQFF. The CDR3 nucleotides read TGTGCCACCAGCACCTACAATGAGCAGTTCTTC. Variable domain in full (rest from reference TRBV15 and TRBJ2-1): DAMVIQNPRYQVTQFGKPVTLSCSQTLNHNVMYWYQQKSSQAPKLLFHYYDKDFNNEADTPDNFQSRRPNTSFCFLDIRSPGLGDTAMYLCATSTYNEQFFGPGTRLTVL.

The J gene is TRBJ1-5, the V gene TRBV28; 8 bases are shared with TRBD1. Trimming took 3 bases from V and 0 from J; bases not matched to a gene: 7. CDR1 and CDR2 (germline): MDHEN, SYDVKM. The CDR3 totals 17 residues. The CDR3 DNA reads as TGTGCCAGCAGTTTCGCAGGGGGCTGGGATAGCAATCAGCCCCAGCATTTT. The encoded protein is CASSFAGGWDSNQPQHF.

CDR3 nucleotides: TGTGCCAGCACAAGTAGTGGAGAGACCCAGTACTTC. Its protein is CASTSSGETQYF. The chain links TRBV27 to TRBJ2-5; D uncertain. Germline loops: CDR1 MNHEY, CDR2 SMNVEV (reference sequence). The V and J ends lost 7 bases and 4 bases respectively, with 10 bases between them. This CDR3 region has 12 residues.